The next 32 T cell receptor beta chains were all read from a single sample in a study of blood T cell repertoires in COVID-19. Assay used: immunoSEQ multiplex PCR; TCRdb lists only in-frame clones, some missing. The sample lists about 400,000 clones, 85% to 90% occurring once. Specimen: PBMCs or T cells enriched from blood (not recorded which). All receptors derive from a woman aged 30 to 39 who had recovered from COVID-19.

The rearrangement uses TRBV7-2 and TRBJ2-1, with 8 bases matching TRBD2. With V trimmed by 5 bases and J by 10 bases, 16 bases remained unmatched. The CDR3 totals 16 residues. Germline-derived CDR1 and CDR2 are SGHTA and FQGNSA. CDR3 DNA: TGTGCCAGCAGCCCTAGAGGCCCCCGAGCGGGGGCCGAGCAGTTCTTC. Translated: CASSPRGPRAGAEQFF. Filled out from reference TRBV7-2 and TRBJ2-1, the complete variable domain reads GAGVSQSPSNKVTEKGKDVELRCDPISGHTALYWYRQSLGQGLEFLIYFQGNSAPDKSGLPSDRFSAERTGGSVSTLTIQRTQQEDSAVYLCASSPRGPRAGAEQFFGPGTRLTVL.

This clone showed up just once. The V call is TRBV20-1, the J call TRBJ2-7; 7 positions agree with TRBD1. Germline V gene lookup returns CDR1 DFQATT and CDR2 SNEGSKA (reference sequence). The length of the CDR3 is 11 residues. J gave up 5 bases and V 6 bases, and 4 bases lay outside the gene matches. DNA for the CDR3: TGCAGTGCCCACGACAGGGACGAGCAGTACTTC. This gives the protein CSAHDRDEQYF.

Here the CDR3 reads CAAGPYNEQFF. As DNA, the CDR3 is TGTGCGGCGGGACCCTACAATGAGCAGTTCTTC. The rearrangement uses TRBV28 and TRBJ2-1; perhaps TRBD2 as D (6 bases). Germline-derived CDR1 and CDR2 are MDHEN and SYDVKM. There are 11 residues in the CDR3.

For the CDR3, the DNA is TGTGCCAGCAGCTTGCGGGGGCGCGACACTGAAGCTTTCTTT. This sequence encodes CASSLRGRDTEAFF. The genes are TRBV11-1 and TRBJ1-1, with TRBD1 as a possible D gene (6 bases). V lost 3 bases and J 3 bases, leaving 11 bases between the germline ends. The CDR3 covers 14 residues. Germline V gene data show CDR1 as SGHAT and CDR2 as FQDESV (reference sequence).

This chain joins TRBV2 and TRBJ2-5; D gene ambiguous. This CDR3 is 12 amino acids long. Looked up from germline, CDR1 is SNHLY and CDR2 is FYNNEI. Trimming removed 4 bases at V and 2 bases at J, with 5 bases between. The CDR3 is CASSAQQETQYF. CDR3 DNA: TGTGCCAGCAGTGCTCAGCAAGAGACCCAGTACTTC.

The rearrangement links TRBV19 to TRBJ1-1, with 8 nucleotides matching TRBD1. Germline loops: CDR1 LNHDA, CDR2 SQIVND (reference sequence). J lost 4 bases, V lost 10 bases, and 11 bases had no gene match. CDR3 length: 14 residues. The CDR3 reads CATGTGWDSTEAFF. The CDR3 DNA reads TGTGCCACCGGGACAGGCTGGGATAGCACTGAAGCTTTCTTT.

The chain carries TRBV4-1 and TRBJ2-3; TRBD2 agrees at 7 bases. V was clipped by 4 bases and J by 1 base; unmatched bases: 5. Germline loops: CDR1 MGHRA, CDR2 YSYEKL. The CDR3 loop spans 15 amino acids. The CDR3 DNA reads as TGCGCCAGCAGCCTGCTGGGGGGGGGCACAGATACGCAGTATTTT. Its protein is CASSLLGGGTDTQYF.

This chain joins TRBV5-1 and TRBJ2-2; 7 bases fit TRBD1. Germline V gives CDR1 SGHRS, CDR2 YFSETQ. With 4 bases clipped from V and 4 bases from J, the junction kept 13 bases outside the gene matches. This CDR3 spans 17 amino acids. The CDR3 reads CASSPRALTGTTGELFF. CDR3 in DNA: TGCGCCAGCAGCCCGAGAGCATTGACAGGGACCACCGGGGAGCTGTTTTTT.

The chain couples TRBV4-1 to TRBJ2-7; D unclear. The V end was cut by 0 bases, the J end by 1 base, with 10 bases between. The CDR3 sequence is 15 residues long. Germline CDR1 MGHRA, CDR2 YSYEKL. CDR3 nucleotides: TGCGCCAGCAGCCAAGATCTTAGTCGATCCTACGAGCAGTACTTC. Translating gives CASSQDLSRSYEQYF.

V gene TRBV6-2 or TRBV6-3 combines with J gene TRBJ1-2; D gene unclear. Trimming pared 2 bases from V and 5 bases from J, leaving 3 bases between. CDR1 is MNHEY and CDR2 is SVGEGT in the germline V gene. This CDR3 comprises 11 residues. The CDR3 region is CASSYLYGYTF. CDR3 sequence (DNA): TGTGCCAGCAGTTACCTATATGGCTACACCTTC.

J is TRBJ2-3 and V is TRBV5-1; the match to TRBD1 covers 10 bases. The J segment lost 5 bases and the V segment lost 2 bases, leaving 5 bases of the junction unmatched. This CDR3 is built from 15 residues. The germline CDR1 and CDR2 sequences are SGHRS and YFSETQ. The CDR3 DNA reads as TGCGCCAGCAGCTTTAGACAGGGGGCTATAGATACGCAGTATTTT. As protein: CASSFRQGAIDTQYF.

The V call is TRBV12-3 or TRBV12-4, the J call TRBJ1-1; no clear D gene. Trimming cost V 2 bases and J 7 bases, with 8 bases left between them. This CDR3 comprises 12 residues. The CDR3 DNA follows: TGTGCCAGCAGTTTATTTGGCCTTGAAGCTTTCTTT. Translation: CASSLFGLEAFF.

As DNA, the CDR3 is TGTGCCAGCTCACCCACCCGGGGACAGGGTGGTCAGCCCCAGCATTTT. Its protein is CASSPTRGQGGQPQHF. This sequence joins TRBV18 and TRBJ1-5; TRBD1 matches at 9 bases. CDR1 is KGHSH and CDR2 is LQKENI in the germline V gene. The CDR3 loop spans 16 amino acids. V lost 3 bases to trimming and J lost 6 bases; unmatched junction nucleotides: 9.

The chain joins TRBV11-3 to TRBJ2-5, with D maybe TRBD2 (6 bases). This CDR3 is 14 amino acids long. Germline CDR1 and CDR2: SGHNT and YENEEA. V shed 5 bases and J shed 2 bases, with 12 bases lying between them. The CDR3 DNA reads TGTGCCAGCAGCCTAGGCGGGAAACAAGAGACCCAGTACTTC. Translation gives CASSLGGKQETQYF. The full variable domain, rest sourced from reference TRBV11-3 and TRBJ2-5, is EAGVVQSPRYKIIEKKQPVAFWCNPISGHNTLYWYLQNLGQGPELLIRYENEEAVDDSQLPKDRFSAERLKGVDSTLKIQPAELGDSAVYLCASSLGGKQETQYFGPGTRLLVL.

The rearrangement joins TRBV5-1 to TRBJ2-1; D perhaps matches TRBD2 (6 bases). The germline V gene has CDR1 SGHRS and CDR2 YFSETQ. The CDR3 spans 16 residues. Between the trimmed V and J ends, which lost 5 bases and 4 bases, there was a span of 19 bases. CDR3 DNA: TGCGCCAGCAGGTCCAAGACGGGGGATACATACAATGAGCAGTTCTTC. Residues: CASRSKTGDTYNEQFF.

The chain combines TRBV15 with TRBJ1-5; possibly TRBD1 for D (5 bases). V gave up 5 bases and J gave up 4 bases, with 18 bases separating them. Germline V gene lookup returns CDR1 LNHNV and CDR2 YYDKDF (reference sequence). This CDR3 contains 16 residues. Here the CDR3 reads CATSYRGLGENQPQHF. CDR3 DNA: TGTGCCACCAGCTACCGGGGACTGGGCGAAAATCAGCCCCAGCATTTT.

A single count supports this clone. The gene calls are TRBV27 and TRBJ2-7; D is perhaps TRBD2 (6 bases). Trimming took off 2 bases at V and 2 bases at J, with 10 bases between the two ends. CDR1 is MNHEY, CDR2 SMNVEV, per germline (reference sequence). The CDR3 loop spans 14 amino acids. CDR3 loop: CASSLAGRAYEQYF. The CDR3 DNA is TGTGCCAGCAGTTTAGCCGGGAGAGCCTACGAGCAGTACTTC.

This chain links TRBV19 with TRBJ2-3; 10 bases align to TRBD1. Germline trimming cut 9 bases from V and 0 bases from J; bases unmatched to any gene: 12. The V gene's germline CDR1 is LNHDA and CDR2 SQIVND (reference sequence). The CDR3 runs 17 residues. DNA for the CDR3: TGTGCCAGCGATTGGGGGGACAGGGGACTAAGCACAGATACGCAGTATTTT. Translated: CASDWGDRGLSTDTQYF.

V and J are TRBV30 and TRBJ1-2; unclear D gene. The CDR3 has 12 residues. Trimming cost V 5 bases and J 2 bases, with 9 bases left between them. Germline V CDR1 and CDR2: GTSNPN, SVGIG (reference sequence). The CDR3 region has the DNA TGTGCCTGGGCACAGAGAAACTATGGCTACACCTTC. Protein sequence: CAWAQRNYGYTF. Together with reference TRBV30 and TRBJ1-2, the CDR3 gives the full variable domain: SQTIHQWPATLVQPVGSPLSLECTVEGTSNPNLYWYRQAAGRGLQLLFYSVGIGQISSEVPQNLSASRPQDRQFILSSKKLLLSDSGFYLCAWAQRNYGYTFGSGTRLTVV.

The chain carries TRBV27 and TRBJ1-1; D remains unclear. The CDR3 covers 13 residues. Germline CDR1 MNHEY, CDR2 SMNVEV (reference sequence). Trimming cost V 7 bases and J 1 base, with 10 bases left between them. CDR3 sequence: CASTLRGNTEAFF. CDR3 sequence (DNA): TGTGCCAGCACCCTGCGGGGGAACACTGAAGCTTTCTTT.

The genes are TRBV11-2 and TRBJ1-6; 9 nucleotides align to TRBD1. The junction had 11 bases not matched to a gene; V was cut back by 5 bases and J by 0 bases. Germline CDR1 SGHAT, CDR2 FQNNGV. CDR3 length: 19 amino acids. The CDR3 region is CASSAPGDRALSYNSPLHF. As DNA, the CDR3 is TGTGCCAGCAGCGCACCGGGGGACAGGGCCCTCTCCTATAATTCACCCCTCCACTTT.

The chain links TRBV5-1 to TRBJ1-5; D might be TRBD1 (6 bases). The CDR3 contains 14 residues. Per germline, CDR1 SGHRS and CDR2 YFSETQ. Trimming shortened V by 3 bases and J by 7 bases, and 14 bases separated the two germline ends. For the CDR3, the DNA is TGCGCCAGCAGCTCCGGGACATCCGGGCAGCCCCAGCATTTT. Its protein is CASSSGTSGQPQHF.

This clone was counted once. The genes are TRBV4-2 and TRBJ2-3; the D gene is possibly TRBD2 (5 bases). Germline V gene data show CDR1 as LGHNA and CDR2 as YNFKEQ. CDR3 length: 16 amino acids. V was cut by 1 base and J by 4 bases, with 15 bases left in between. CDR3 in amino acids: CASSQVRGNQADTQYF. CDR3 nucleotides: TGTGCCAGCAGCCAAGTACGAGGGAATCAAGCAGATACGCAGTATTTT.

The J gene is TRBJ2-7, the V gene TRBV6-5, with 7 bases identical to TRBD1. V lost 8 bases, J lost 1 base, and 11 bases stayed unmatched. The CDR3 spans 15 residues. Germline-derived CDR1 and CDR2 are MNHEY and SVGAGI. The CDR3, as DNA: TGTGCCAGCGGGCCCCGGGGACAGAAATCCTACGAGCAGTACTTC. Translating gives CASGPRGQKSYEQYF.

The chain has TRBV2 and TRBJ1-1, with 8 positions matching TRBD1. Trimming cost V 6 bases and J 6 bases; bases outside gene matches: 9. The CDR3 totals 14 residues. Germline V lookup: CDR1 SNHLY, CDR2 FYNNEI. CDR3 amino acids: CASRDGQGLAEAFF. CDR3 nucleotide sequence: TGTGCCAGCAGGGACGGACAGGGTTTAGCTGAAGCTTTCTTT.

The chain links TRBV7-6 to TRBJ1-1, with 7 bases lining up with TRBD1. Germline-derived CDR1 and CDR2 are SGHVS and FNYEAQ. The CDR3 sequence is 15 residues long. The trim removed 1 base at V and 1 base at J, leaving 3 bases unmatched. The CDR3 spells CASSLGGQQNTEAFF. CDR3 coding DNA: TGTGCCAGCAGCTTAGGGGGACAGCAGAACACTGAAGCTTTCTTT.

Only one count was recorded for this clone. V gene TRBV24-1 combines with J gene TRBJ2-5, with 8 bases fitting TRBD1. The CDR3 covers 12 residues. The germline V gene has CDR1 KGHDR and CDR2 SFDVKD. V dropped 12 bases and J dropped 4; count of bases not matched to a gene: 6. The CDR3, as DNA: TGTGCCGCCCGGGACAGGCGAGAGACCCAGTACTTC. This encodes CAARDRRETQYF.

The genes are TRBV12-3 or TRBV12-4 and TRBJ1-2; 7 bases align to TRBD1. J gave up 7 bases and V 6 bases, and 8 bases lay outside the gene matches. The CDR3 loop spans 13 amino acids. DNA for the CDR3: TGTGCCAGCAGACGAGGACAGGACTTTGGCTACACCTTC. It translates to CASRRGQDFGYTF.

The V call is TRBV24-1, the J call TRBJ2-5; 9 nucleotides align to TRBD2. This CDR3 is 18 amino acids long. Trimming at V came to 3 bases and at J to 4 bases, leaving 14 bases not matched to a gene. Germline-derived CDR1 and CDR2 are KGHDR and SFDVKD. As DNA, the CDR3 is TGTGCCACCAGTGATGGGGGCTTTCGGACTAGCGAATTAGAGACCCAGTACTTC. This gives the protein CATSDGGFRTSELETQYF.

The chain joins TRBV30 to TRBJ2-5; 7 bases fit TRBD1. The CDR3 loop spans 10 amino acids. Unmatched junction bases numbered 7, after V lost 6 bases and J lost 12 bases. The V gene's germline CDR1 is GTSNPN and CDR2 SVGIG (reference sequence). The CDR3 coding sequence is TGTGCCTGCCCCCGGACAGGCAAGTACTTC. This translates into CACPRTGKYF.

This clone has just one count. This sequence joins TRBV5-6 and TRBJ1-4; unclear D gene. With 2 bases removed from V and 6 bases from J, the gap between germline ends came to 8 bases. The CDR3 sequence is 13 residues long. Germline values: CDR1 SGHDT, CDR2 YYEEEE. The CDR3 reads CASSFPGDEKLFF. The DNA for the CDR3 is TGTGCCAGCAGCTTTCCGGGAGATGAAAAACTGTTTTTT.

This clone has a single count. DNA of the CDR3: TGTGCCACCAGTGAGTTGACTACCGGGGACCAAGAGACCCAGTACTTC. Amino acids: CATSELTTGDQETQYF. V usage is TRBV24-1 and J usage is TRBJ2-5; D may be TRBD2 (5 bases). V was clipped by 4 bases and J by 0 bases, with 14 bases between them. This CDR3 comprises 16 residues. CDR1 is KGHDR, CDR2 SFDVKD, per germline.